This TCR beta chain originates from a study of shared clonotypes between healthy human individuals. The CDR3 is 16 residues long. The J segment lost 1 base and the V segment lost 5 bases, leaving 7 bases of the junction unmatched. Germline assignment: CDR1 LGHNA and CDR2 YSLEER. The data were produced by immunoSEQ multiplex PCR, yet TCRdb's version contains in-frame clones alone and is incomplete. In the table there are 2.3 million or so clones, approximately 95% of which are singletons. This clonotype was sampled from a man aged 18-30 years in good health. Some clones in this sample may be carry-over from other donors' samples. The chain is built from TRBV4-3 and TRBJ2-2; 7 positions agree with TRBD1. The material sequenced was naive CD4+ T cells from PBMCs. Sample subset: CD45RA+ positively selected. The CDR3 DNA is TGCGCCAGCAGCACCCGACAGGGCTTGAACACCGGGGAGCTGTTTTTT. Its protein product is CASSTRQGLNTGELFF.